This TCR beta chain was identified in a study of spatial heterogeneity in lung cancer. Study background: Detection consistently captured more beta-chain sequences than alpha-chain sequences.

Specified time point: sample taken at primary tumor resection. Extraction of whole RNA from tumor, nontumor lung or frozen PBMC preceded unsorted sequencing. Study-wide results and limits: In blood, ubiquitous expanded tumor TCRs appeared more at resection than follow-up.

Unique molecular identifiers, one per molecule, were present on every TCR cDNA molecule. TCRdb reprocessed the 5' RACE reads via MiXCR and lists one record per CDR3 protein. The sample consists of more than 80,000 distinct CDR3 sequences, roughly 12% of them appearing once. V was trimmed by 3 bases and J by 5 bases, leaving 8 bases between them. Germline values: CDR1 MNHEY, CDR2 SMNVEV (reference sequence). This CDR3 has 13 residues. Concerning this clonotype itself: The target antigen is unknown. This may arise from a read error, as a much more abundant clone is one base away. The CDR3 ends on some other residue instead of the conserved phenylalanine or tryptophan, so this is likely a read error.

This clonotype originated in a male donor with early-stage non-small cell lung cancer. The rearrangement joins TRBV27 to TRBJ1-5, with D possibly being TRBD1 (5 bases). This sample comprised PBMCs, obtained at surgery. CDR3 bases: TGTGCCAGCAGTTTTACGGGGGATCAGCCCCAGCATTCT. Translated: CASSFTGDQPQHS.